This T cell receptor beta chain was captured in a study of blood T cell repertoires in COVID-19. About the study: COVID-19 samples from acute and convalescent phases originated in the United States, Italy and Spain. Nucleic acid was either cDNA or gDNA, and it came from T cells, B-cell-depleted T cells, or PBMCs.

V lost 4 bases to trimming and J lost 0 bases; unmatched junction nucleotides: 1. The CDR3 contains 15 residues. Germline V gene lookup returns CDR1 MGHDK and CDR2 SYGVNS. Original processing notes: Reference gene primer amplification gave nucleated cell count estimates. Using immunoSEQ multiplex PCR, the repertoire was profiled, and TCRdb retains in-frame clones only, with some absent. D and trimming come from the DNA, and the V and J calls and clone size come from that table. There are under 200,000 clones in the sample; approximately 73% occur only once, and 3.7% lies in the top ten. The chain uses TRBV25-1 and TRBJ1-3, with 9 bases lining up with TRBD1. The sequence came from a woman over 75 with acute or convalescent COVID-19. Material for sequencing was peripheral blood. CDR3 DNA sequence: TGTGCCAGCAGTGGGACAGGGGTCTCTGGAAACACCATATATTTT. This gives the protein CASSGTGVSGNTIYF.